The entry that follows covers one TCR beta chain sequence. The antigen is not known. These data belong to a study of T cell responses to AZD1222 COVID-19 vaccine. Study-wide results and caveats: Unmutated variant regions are reportedly targeted by nearly half of spike-specific TCRs. When two AZD1222 doses had been given, Spike-specific TCR breadth and depth rose.

The germline gives CDR1 LNHDA, CDR2 SQIVND (reference sequence). The V segment lost 5 bases and the J segment 5 bases; nucleotides outside the gene matches: 6. The CDR3 is made up of 15 amino acids. Only in-frame clones appear in the TCRdb table, and some are missing; sequencing was by immunoSEQ multiplex PCR. The sample contains 100,000 to 150,000 clones, approximately 90% of which appear only once. The chain combines TRBV19 with TRBJ2-2; 9 bases align to TRBD2. This clonotype originated in an adult in good health. Here the sequenced sample was peripheral blood, taken on day 0 of AZD1222 vaccination. The CDR3 reads CASSLRTSATGELFF. DNA of the CDR3: TGTGCCAGTAGTCTCCGGACTAGCGCTACCGGGGAGCTGTTTTTT.